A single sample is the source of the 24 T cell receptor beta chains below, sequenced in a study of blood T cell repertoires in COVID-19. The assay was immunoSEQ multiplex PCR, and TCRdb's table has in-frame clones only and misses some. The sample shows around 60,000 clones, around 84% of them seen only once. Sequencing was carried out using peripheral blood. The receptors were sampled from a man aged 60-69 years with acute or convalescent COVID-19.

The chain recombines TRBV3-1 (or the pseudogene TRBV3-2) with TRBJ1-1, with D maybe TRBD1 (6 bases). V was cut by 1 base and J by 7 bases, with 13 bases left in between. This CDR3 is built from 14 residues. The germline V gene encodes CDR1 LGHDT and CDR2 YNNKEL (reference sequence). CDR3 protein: CASSQVGTRREAFF. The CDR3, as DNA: TGTGCCAGCAGCCAAGTCGGGACAAGGCGTGAAGCTTTCTTT.

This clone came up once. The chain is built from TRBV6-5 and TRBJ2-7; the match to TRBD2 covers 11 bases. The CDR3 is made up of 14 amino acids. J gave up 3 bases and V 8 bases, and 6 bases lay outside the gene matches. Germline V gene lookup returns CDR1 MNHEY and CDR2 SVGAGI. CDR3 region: CASLTSGAHYEQYF. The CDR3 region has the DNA TGTGCCAGCTTGACTAGCGGGGCTCACTACGAGCAGTACTTC.

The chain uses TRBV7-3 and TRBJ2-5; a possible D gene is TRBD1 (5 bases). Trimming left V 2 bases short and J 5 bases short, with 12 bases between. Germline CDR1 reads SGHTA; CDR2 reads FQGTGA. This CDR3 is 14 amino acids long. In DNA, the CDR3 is TGTGCCAGCAGCTTATCAGGGATGGAGGAGACCCAGTACTTC. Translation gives CASSLSGMEETQYF.

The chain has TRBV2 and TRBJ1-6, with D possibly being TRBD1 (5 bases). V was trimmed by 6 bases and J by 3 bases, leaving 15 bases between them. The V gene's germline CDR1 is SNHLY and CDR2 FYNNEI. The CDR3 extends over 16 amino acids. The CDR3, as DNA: TGTGCCAGCAGCTCCAGGGTTATAAGCTATAATTCACCCCTCCACTTT. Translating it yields CASSSRVISYNSPLHF.

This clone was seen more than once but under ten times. The CDR3 spells CASSYSTSVEQFF. CDR3 bases: TGTGCCAGCAGTTACTCGACTAGCGTTGAGCAGTTCTTC. The chain couples TRBV6-2 or TRBV6-3 to TRBJ2-1; 8 bases align to TRBD2. V lost 0 bases, J lost 9 bases, and 1 base stayed unmatched. This CDR3 is 13 amino acids long. In germline, CDR1 is MNHEY, CDR2 SVGEGT.

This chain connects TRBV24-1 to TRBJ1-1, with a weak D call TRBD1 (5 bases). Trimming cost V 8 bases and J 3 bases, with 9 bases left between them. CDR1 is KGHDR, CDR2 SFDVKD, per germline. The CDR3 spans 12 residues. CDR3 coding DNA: TGTGCCACCACAATAGGGGACACTGAAGCTTTCTTT. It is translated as CATTIGDTEAFF.

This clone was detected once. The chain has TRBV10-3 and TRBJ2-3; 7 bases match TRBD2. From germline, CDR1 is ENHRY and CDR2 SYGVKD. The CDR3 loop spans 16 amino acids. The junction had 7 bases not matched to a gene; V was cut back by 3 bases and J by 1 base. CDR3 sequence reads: CAISELATGGTDTQYF. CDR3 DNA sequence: TGTGCCATCAGTGAACTAGCGACCGGCGGCACAGATACGCAGTATTTT.

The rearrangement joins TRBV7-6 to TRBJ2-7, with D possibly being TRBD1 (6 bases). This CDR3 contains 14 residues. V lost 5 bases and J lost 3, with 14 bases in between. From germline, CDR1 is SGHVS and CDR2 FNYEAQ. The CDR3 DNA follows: TGTGCCAGCAGCCGAGGGACAAGTCTCTACGAGCAGTACTTC. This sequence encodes CASSRGTSLYEQYF.

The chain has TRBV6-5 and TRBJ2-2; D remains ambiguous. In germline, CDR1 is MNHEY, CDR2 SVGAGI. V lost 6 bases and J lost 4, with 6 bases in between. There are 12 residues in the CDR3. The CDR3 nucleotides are TGTGCCAGCAGCCGTTTCACCGGGGAGCTGTTTTTT. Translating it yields CASSRFTGELFF.

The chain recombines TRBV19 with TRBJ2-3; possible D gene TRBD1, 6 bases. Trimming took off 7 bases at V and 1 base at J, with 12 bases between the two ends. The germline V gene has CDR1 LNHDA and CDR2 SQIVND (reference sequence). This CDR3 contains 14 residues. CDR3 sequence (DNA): TGTGCCAGTACAGAGGGACAAGGCACAGATACGCAGTATTTT. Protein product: CASTEGQGTDTQYF.

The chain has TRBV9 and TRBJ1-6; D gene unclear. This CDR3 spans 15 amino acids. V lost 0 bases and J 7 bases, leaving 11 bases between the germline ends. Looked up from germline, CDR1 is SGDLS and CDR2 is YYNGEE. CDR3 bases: TGTGCCAGCAGCGTAGGAGGGCGACGAAATTCACCCCTCCACTTT. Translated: CASSVGGRRNSPLHF.

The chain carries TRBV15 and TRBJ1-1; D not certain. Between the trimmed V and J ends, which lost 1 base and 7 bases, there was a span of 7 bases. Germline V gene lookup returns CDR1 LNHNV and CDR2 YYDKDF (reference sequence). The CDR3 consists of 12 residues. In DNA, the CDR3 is TGTGCCACCAGCAGAGGTTGGAGTGAAGCTTTCTTT. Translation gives CATSRGWSEAFF. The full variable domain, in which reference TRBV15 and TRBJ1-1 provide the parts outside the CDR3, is DAMVIQNPRYQVTQFGKPVTLSCSQTLNHNVMYWYQQKSSQAPKLLFHYYDKDFNNEADTPDNFQSRRPNTSFCFLDIRSPGLGDTAMYLCATSRGWSEAFFGQGTRLTVV.

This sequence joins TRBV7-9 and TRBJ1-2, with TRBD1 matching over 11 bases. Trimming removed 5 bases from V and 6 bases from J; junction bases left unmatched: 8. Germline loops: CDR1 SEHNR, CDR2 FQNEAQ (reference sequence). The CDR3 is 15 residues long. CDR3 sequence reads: CASSTRTGGLNGYTF. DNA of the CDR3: TGTGCCAGCAGCACCAGGACAGGGGGCTTGAATGGCTACACCTTC.

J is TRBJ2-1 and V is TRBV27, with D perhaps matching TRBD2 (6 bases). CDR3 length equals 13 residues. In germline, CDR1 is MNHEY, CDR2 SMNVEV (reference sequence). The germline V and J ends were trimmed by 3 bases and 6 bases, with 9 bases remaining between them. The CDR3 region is CASSFSGGNEQFF. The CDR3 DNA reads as TGTGCCAGCAGTTTTTCCGGGGGCAATGAGCAGTTCTTC.

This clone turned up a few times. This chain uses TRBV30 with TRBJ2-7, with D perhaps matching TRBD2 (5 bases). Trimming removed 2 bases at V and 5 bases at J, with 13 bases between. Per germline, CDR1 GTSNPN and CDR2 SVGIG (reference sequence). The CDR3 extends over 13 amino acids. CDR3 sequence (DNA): TGTGCCTGGAGTCTTACTAGAACTGACGAGCAGTACTTC. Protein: CAWSLTRTDEQYF.

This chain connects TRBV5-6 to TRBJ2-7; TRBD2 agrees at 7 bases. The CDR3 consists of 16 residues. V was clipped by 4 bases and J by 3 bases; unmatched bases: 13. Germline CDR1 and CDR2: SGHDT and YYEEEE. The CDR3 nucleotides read TGTGCCAGCAGCCAGACCTTAAGCGGGGCCAACTACGAGCAGTACTTC. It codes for CASSQTLSGANYEQYF. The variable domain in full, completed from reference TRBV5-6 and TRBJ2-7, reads DAGVTQSPTHLIKTRGQQVTLRCSPKSGHDTVSWYQQALGQGPQFIFQYYEEEERQRGNFPDRFSGHQFPNYSSELNVNALLLGDSALYLCASSQTLSGANYEQYFGPGTRLTVT.

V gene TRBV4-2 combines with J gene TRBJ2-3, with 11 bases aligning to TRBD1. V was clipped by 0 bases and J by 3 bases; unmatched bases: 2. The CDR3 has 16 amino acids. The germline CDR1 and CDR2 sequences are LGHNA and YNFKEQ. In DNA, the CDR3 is TGTGCCAGCAGCCAAGAGGACAGGGGGCTGACAGATACGCAGTATTTT. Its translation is CASSQEDRGLTDTQYF.

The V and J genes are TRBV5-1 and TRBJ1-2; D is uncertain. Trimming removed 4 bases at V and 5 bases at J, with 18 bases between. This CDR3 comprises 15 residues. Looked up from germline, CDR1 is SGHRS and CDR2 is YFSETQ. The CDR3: CASSPKTRVAYGYTF. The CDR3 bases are TGCGCCAGCAGCCCCAAGACAAGAGTAGCGTATGGCTACACCTTC.

DNA of the CDR3: TGTGCCTGGAGTCCTACAGGGGTGGGAGAGCAGTACTTC. This sequence encodes CAWSPTGVGEQYF. The V gene is TRBV30, the J gene TRBJ2-7, with 7 bases identical to TRBD1. CDR3 size: 13 residues. Unmatched junction bases numbered 8, after V lost 2 bases and J lost 7 bases. CDR1 and CDR2 from the germline V gene are GTSNPN and SVGIG (reference sequence).

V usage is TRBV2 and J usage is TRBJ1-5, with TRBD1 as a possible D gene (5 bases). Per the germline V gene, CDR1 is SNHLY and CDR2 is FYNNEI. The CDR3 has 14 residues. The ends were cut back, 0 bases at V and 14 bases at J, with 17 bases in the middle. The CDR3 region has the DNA TGTGCCAGCAGTGAAGCTCTTCAGGGCGGCAAAAAGCATTTT. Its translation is CASSEALQGGKKHF.

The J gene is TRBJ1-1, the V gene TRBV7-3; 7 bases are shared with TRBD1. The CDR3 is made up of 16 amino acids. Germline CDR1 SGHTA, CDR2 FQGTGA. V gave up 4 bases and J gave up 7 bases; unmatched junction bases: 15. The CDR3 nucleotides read TGTGCCAGCAGCTCTGATCAAACGACAGGGAGGAATGAAGCTTTCTTT. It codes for CASSSDQTTGRNEAFF.

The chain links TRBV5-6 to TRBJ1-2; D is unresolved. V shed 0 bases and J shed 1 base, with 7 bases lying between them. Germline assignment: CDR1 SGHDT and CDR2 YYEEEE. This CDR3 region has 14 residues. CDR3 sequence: CASSLVPDNYGYTF. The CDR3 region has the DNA TGTGCCAGCAGCTTGGTCCCAGATAACTATGGCTACACCTTC.

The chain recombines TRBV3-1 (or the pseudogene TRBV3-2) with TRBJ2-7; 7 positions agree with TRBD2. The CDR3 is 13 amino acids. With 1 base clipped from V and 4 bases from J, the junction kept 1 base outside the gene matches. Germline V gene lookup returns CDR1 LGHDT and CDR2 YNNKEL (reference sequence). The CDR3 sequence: CASSQGGGYEQYF. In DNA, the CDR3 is TGTGCCAGCAGCCAAGGGGGGGGGTACGAGCAGTACTTC.

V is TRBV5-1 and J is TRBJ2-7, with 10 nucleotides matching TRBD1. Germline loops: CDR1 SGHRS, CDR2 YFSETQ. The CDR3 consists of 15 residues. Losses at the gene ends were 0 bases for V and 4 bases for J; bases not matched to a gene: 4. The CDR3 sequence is CASSLETGGAYEQYF. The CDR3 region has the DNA TGCGCCAGCAGCTTGGAGACAGGGGGCGCGTACGAGCAGTACTTC.